Listed below are T cell receptor beta chains from one sample, sequenced in a study of monozygotic twins with inflammatory bowel disease. TCRdb reprocessed the 5' RACE reads, with one entry per CDR3 protein and no DNA. Listed are a few hundred thousand distinct CDR3 sequences; more than 4.5% falls within the top ten. The sequenced sample consisted of blood. The receptors originated from a human donor with ulcerative colitis or Crohn's disease, or a healthy co-twin of an affected twin (not recorded which). CDR3s include the opening cysteine and the closing phenylalanine or tryptophan. Fields, in order: J gene, V gene, CDR3 protein.

TRBJ1-5,TRBV12-3/TRBV12-4,CASSLSRQSSNQPQHF
TRBJ2-3,TRBV7-3,CASSSSGAYTDTQYF
TRBJ2-1,TRBV5-6,CASSSGLAGVSNEQFF
TRBJ2-3,TRBV5-1,CASRLRGASTDTQYF
TRBJ2-2,TRBV6-2/TRBV6-3,CASNKGQGKAGELFF
TRBJ2-2,TRBV5-1,CASSSRTGGNTGELFF
TRBJ1-1,TRBV6-5,CASSLADRNTEAFF
TRBJ2-2,TRBV19,CASIGLTRGELFF
TRBJ2-7,TRBV5-1,CASSLGTLAGRSYEQYF
TRBJ2-5,TRBV20-1,CSAKTSGRARETQYF
TRBJ2-2,TRBV30,CAWSYTGELFF
TRBJ2-2,TRBV28,CASSLAPGTGDTGELFF
TRBJ2-3,TRBV5-1,CASSLEGWHTDTQYF
TRBJ1-1,TRBV20-1,CSARIMNTEAFF
TRBJ1-5,TRBV5-1,CASSLDTMSSNQPQHF
TRBJ2-5,TRBV6-1,CASAFDETQYF
TRBJ2-1,TRBV11-2,CASLNRDRLTGEQFF
TRBJ2-1,TRBV27,CASTRGQGWNEQFF
TRBJ2-7,TRBV2,CASKYDYEQYF
TRBJ2-7,TRBV5-1,CASSLADGWEQYF
TRBJ1-6,TRBV12-3/TRBV12-4,CASSLRGRADSPLHF
TRBJ2-7,TRBV7-2,CASRNYYEQYF
TRBJ2-3,TRBV4-3,CASSRKRGGRALTDTQYF
TRBJ2-1,TRBV6-2/TRBV6-3,CASSSGTGYHEQFF
TRBJ2-7,TRBV29-1,CSVKTGLAGVNYEQYF
TRBJ2-1,TRBV5-4,CASSPGLGKNEQFF
TRBJ2-3,TRBV11-2,CASSLVGLAGGSTDTQYF
TRBJ2-7,TRBV3-1,CASSREINEQYF
TRBJ2-2,TRBV2,CSSLGPLSTAELFF
TRBJ2-1,TRBV4-3,CASSQEAGGYDEQFF
TRBJ1-5,TRBV28,CASITGSYNQPQHF